This record covers a single TCR beta chain. This entry is derived from a study of control samples from healthy donors and cancer patients. CDR1 and CDR2 from the germline V gene are SGHRS and YFSETQ. Trimming took 5 bases from V and 4 from J; bases not matched to a gene: 3. This CDR3 region has 14 residues. Some clones are missing from TCRdb's copy, which holds only in-frame ones; the method was immunoSEQ multiplex PCR. Seen here are 100,000 to 150,000 clones, 92% observed once, and the top ten hold approximately 0.58%. Specimen: PBMCs. The origin of this receptor is an older man with head and neck cancer. This rearrangement joins TRBV5-1 to TRBJ2-2, with TRBD1 matching over 9 bases. CDR3 protein: CASRQGAPTGELFF. The CDR3 DNA follows: TGCGCCAGCAGACAGGGGGCCCCCACCGGGGAGCTGTTTTTT.